The present T cell receptor (beta chain) was sequenced within a study of cytomegalovirus exposure and HLA in healthy donors. The CDR3 is 16 amino acids. Germline CDR1 reads LNHNV; CDR2 reads YYDKDF (reference sequence). The ends were cut back, 0 bases at V and 4 bases at J, with 12 bases in the middle. It was with 60 Vbeta and 13 Jbeta primers that the PCR ran. Only in-frame clones appear in the TCRdb table, and some are missing; sequencing was by immunoSEQ multiplex PCR. The profile covers 110,000 or so clones, with over 55% appearing a single time and roughly 8.3% taken by the ten largest. Specimen: PBMCs. The receptor was derived from a man between 18 and 35 years old in good health and CMV-seropositive. The chain uses TRBV15 and TRBJ1-4; D remains unclear. CDR3 nucleotides: TGTGCCACCAGCAGAGATGTGAATCCACATAATGAAAAACTGTTTTTT. Protein: CATSRDVNPHNEKLFF.